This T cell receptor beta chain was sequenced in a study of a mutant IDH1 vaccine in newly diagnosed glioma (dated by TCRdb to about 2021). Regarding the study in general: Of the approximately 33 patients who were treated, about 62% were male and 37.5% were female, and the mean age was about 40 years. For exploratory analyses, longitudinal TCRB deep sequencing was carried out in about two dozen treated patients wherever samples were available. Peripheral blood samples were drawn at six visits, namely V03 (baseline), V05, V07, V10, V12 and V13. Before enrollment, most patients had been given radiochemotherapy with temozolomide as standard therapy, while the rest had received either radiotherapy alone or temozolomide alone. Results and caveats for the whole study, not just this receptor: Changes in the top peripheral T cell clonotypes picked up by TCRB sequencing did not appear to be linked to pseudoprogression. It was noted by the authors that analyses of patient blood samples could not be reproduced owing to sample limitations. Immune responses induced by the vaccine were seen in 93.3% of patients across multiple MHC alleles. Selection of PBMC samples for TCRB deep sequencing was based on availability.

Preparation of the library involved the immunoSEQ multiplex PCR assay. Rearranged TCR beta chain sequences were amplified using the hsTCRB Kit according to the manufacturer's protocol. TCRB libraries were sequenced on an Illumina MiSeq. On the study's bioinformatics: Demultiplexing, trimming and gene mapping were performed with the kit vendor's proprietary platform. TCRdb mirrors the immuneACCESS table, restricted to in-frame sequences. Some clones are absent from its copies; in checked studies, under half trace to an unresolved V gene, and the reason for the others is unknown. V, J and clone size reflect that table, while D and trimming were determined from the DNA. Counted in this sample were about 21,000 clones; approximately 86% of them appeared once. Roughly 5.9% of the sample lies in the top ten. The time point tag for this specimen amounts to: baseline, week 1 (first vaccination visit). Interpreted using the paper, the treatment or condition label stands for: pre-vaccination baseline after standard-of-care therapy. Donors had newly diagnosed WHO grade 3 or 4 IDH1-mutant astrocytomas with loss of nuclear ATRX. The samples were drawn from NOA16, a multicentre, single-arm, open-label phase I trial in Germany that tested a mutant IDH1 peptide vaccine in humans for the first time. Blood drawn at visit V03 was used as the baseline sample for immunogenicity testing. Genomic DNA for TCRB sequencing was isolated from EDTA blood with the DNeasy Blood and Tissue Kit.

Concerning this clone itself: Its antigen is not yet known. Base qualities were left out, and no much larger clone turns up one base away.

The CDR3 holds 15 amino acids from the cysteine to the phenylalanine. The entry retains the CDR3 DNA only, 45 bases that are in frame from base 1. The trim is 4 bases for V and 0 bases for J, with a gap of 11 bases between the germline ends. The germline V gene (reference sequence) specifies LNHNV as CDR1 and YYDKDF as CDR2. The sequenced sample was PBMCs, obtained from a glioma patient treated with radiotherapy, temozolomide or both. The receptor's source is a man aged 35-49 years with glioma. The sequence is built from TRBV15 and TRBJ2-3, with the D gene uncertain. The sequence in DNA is TGTGCCACCAGCATAATTGGCGGAAGCACAGATACGCAGTATTTT. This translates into CATSIIGGSTDTQYF.